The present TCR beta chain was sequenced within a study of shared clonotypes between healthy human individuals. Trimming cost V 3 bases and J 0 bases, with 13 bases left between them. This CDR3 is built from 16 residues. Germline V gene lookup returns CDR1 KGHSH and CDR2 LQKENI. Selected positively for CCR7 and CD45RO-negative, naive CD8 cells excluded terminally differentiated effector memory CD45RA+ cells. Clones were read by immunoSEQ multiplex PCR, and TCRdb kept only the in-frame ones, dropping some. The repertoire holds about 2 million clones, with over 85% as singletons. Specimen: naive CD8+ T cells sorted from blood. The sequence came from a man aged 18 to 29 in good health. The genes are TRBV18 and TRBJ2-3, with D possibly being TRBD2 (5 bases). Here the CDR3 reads CASSPPEGLSTDTQYF. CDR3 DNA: TGTGCCAGCTCACCCCCAGAGGGCCTTAGCACAGATACGCAGTATTTT.